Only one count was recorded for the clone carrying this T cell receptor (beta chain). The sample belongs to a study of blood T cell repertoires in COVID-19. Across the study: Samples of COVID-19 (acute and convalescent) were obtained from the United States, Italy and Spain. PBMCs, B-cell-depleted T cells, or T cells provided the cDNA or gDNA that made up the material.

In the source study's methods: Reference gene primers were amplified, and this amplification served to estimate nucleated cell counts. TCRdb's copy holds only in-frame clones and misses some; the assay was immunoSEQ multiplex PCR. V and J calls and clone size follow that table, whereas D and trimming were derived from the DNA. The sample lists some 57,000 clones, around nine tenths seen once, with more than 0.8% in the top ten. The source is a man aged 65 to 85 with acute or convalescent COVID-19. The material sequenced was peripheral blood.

This CDR3 is CASSRTSGAGGKETQYF. The CDR3 DNA reads as TGTGCCAGCAGCCGAACATCCGGGGCGGGGGGGAAAGAGACCCAGTACTTC. J is TRBJ2-5 and V is TRBV4-2, with 9 bases matching TRBD2. V dropped 4 bases and J dropped 3; count of bases not matched to a gene: 12. Germline V lookup: CDR1 LGHNA, CDR2 YNFKEQ. The CDR3 totals 17 residues.